The 12 T cell receptor beta chains given below trace back to one sample, sequenced in a study of memory CD4+ T cells and cytomegalovirus serostatus. The table came from immunoSEQ multiplex PCR; TCRdb's copy has only in-frame clones and leaves some out. Counted here are under 55,000 clones, about three quarters occurring once; the ten biggest clones make up 1.4%. Single viable CD3+CD4+CD8-CD45RO+ cells were sorted as the memory CD4+ T cells. The specimen was memory CD4+ T cells from blood. The receptors stem from an adult in good health and CMV-seropositive.

This sequence joins TRBV19 and TRBJ2-2; possibly TRBD2 for D (6 bases). The CDR3 runs 16 residues. Trimming took 7 bases from V and 4 from J, leaving 19 bases between them. Germline-derived CDR1 and CDR2 are LNHDA and SQIVND (reference sequence). The CDR3 here is CASTQPAGSSTGELFF. DNA of the CDR3: TGTGCCAGTACCCAGCCAGCGGGTTCGAGCACCGGGGAGCTGTTTTTT.

V usage is TRBV7-6 and J usage is TRBJ1-6; D gene uncertain. Trimming shortened V by 4 bases and J by 7 bases, and 8 bases separated the two germline ends. This CDR3 contains 13 residues. Germline CDR1 and CDR2: SGHVS and FNYEAQ. The CDR3 region is CASSSGSNSPLHF. Written as DNA, the CDR3 is TGTGCCAGCAGCTCGGGATCCAATTCACCCCTCCACTTT.

The table lists this clone with a count of one. This chain connects TRBV19 to TRBJ1-2, with TRBD1 matching over 11 bases. With 7 bases clipped from V and 8 bases from J, the junction kept 6 bases outside the gene matches. The CDR3 has 13 amino acids. CDR1 LNHDA and CDR2 SQIVND come from the germline V gene (reference sequence). DNA of the CDR3: TGTGCCAGTACGGACAGGGGGCGGCGGGGCTACACCTTC. It specifies CASTDRGRRGYTF.

This clone was counted between two and nine times. The rearrangement uses TRBV10-2 and TRBJ1-1, with D possibly being TRBD1 (6 bases). Per germline, CDR1 WSHSY and CDR2 SAAADI. The CDR3 is made up of 17 amino acids. The V end lost 3 bases, the J end lost 0 bases, and 17 bases lay between the germline ends. The CDR3 region has the DNA TGCGCCAGCAGTGAACGTATGGGGGCGGGGATGAACACTGAAGCTTTCTTT. Its translation is CASSERMGAGMNTEAFF.

This sequence joins TRBV7-2 and TRBJ1-1, with D possibly being TRBD1 (5 bases). V was cut by 0 bases and J by 11 bases, with 10 bases left in between. The germline CDR1 and CDR2 sequences are SGHTA and FQGNSA. The CDR3 is made up of 12 amino acids. CDR3 amino acids: CASSLAGARAFF. The CDR3 DNA reads as TGTGCCAGCAGCTTAGCAGGGGCCCGCGCTTTCTTT.

The chain employs TRBV2 and TRBJ1-3, with 8 bases identical to TRBD1. From germline, CDR1 is SNHLY and CDR2 FYNNEI. The CDR3 totals 16 residues. J gave up 4 bases and V 4 bases, and 9 bases lay outside the gene matches. The CDR3, as DNA: TGTGCCAGCAGTGGAAGACCTACAGGGGGGGGAAACACCATATATTTT. Protein product: CASSGRPTGGGNTIYF. Supplemented by reference TRBV2 and TRBJ1-3, the full variable domain reads EPEVTQTPSHQVTQMGQEVILRCVPISNHLYFYWYRQILGQKVEFLVSFYNNEISEKSEIFDDQFSVERPDGSNFTLKIRSTKLEDSAMYFCASSGRPTGGGNTIYFGEGSWLTVV.

V usage is TRBV9 and J usage is TRBJ2-1; 11 nucleotides align to TRBD2. The germline CDR1 and CDR2 sequences are SGDLS and YYNGEE. The CDR3 is 16 amino acids. The V segment lost 4 bases and the J segment 5 bases; nucleotides outside the gene matches: 8. The CDR3 spells CASSSLGLAGNNEQFF. In nucleotides, the CDR3 is TGTGCCAGCAGCTCGCTCGGACTAGCGGGCAACAATGAGCAGTTCTTC.

The chain joins TRBV5-1 to TRBJ1-1; D possibly corresponds to TRBD1 (6 bases). Germline CDR1 is SGHRS and CDR2 is YFSETQ. The V and J ends lost 0 bases and 6 bases respectively, with 15 bases between them. The CDR3 has 15 amino acids. The CDR3 spells CASSLEAGGYAEAFF. CDR3 DNA: TGCGCCAGCAGCTTGGAGGCCGGGGGCTACGCTGAAGCTTTCTTT.

This chain uses TRBV6-6 with TRBJ2-3; 8 positions agree with TRBD2. The CDR3 is 15 amino acids. Trimming removed 6 bases from V and 2 bases from J; junction bases left unmatched: 7. Germline-derived CDR1 and CDR2 are MNHNY and SVGAGI (reference sequence). CDR3 nucleotides: TGTGCCAGCAGCCTGAGCGGGGGCCACACAGATACGCAGTATTTT. It specifies CASSLSGGHTDTQYF.

V and J are TRBV28 and TRBJ2-3; TRBD2 aligns across 7 bases. Germline assignment: CDR1 MDHEN and CDR2 SYDVKM. The junction had 12 bases not matched to a gene; V was cut back by 5 bases and J by 4 bases. The CDR3 spans 16 residues. The CDR3 sequence is CASSVRGGRAADTQYF. The CDR3 DNA reads as TGTGCCAGCAGTGTCCGCGGGGGTAGGGCTGCAGATACGCAGTATTTT.

CDR3 protein: CASRATVGLATGGTEAFF. The CDR3 coding sequence is TGTGCCAGCAGGGCTACCGTGGGATTAGCTACAGGGGGAACTGAAGCTTTCTTT. The chain combines TRBV28 with TRBJ1-1; TRBD1 aligns across 8 bases. Germline lookup yields CDR1 MDHEN and CDR2 SYDVKM. After removal of 6 bases from V and 5 bases from J, the junction contained 20 bases not matched to a gene. This CDR3 is built from 18 residues.

This rearrangement joins TRBV7-2 to TRBJ1-1, with 8 bases aligning to TRBD1. This CDR3 is built from 18 residues. The germline CDR1 and CDR2 sequences are SGHTA and FQGNSA. V dropped 1 base and J dropped 8; count of bases not matched to a gene: 18. The chain's CDR3 is CASSLVGRQGSARYEAFF. The CDR3 DNA sequence: TGTGCCAGCAGCTTAGTTGGCCGACAGGGGTCCGCCAGGTACGAAGCTTTCTTT.